One and the same sample provided the 28 T cell receptor beta chains below, sequenced in a study of cytomegalovirus exposure and HLA in healthy donors. PCR involved 60 Vbeta and 13 Jbeta primers. The table came from immunoSEQ multiplex PCR; TCRdb's copy has only in-frame clones and leaves some out. This sample has 200,000 to 250,000 clones, with 70% to 85% found just once. The sequencing input was PBMCs. These receptors all stem from a male donor in good health and CMV-seronegative.

The chain employs TRBV14 and TRBJ2-7, with D perhaps matching TRBD2 (5 bases). CDR1 SGHDN and CDR2 FVKESK come from the germline V gene. The CDR3 spans 14 residues. Trimming removed 1 base from V and 2 bases from J, with 9 bases in between. CDR3 DNA: TGTGCCAGCAGCCAAGTCCGGGGTGCCTACGAGCAGTACTTC. Translating gives CASSQVRGAYEQYF.

The chain couples TRBV6-5 to TRBJ1-5; D ambiguous. Germline CDR1 MNHEY, CDR2 SVGAGI. V was cut by 10 bases and J by 4 bases, with 14 bases left in between. There are 13 residues in the CDR3. The CDR3 loop reads CANAAVPNQPQHF. The CDR3 region has the DNA TGTGCCAACGCGGCGGTACCTAATCAGCCCCAGCATTTT.

The rearrangement links TRBV2 to TRBJ2-7; a possible D gene is TRBD1 (8 bases). Trimming took off 0 bases at V and 3 bases at J, with 15 bases between the two ends. The CDR3 extends over 16 amino acids. Germline values: CDR1 SNHLY, CDR2 FYNNEI. CDR3 DNA sequence: TGTGCCAGCAGTGAAGCGGGGGGGACAGGTTTCTACGAGCAGTACTTC. Protein sequence: CASSEAGGTGFYEQYF.

This chain joins TRBV5-1 and TRBJ1-1; 9 bases line up with TRBD1. CDR1 SGHRS and CDR2 YFSETQ come from the germline V gene. The CDR3 is 16 amino acids. V shed 0 bases and J 1 base; nucleotides not matched to a gene: 4. The CDR3 region is CASSLAGTGQNTEAFF. CDR3 DNA sequence: TGCGCCAGCAGCTTGGCCGGGACAGGGCAGAACACTGAAGCTTTCTTT.

This chain links TRBV5-4 with TRBJ2-5; 12 nucleotides match TRBD2. V lost 3 bases and J lost 5; bases outside the gene matches: 8. Germline CDR1 reads SGHNT; CDR2 reads YYREEE (reference sequence). There are 16 residues in the CDR3. As DNA, the CDR3 is TGTGCCAGCAGCTCAATGACTAGCGGGAGACGGGAGACCCAGTACTTC. Its protein product is CASSSMTSGRRETQYF.

The CDR3 DNA reads as TGTGCCAGCAGTTTATGGGGACAGGGATTCCCCCAGCATTTT. This gives the protein CASSLWGQGFPQHF. V gene TRBV27 combines with J gene TRBJ1-5, with 9 nucleotides matching TRBD1. CDR1 is MNHEY, CDR2 SMNVEV, per germline (reference sequence). After removal of 1 base from V and 10 bases from J, the junction contained 5 bases not matched to a gene. The CDR3 is 14 residues long.

The chain has TRBV5-4 and TRBJ1-1, with 11 nucleotides matching TRBD1. Trimming removed 2 bases from V and 4 bases from J; junction bases left unmatched: 13. Germline CDR1 and CDR2: SGHNT and YYREEE (reference sequence). The CDR3 has 18 residues. The CDR3 is CASSLALDRGHLGTEAFF. In nucleotides, the CDR3 is TGTGCCAGCAGCTTAGCCCTGGACAGGGGGCACCTGGGCACTGAAGCTTTCTTT.

V usage is TRBV18 and J usage is TRBJ2-2, with a weak D call TRBD2 (5 bases). Germline values: CDR1 KGHSH, CDR2 LQKENI. Trimming stripped 3 bases from V and 3 bases from J, with 5 bases between. The CDR3 is 13 residues long. The CDR3 bases are TGTGCCAGCTCACCCGGGGACACCGGGGAGCTGTTTTTT. It is translated as CASSPGDTGELFF.

This clone was seen only a few times. The rearrangement uses TRBV6-4 and TRBJ2-3; 7 bases match TRBD2. After removal of 6 bases from V and 5 bases from J, the junction contained 11 bases not matched to a gene. Germline CDR1 reads MRHNA; CDR2 reads SNTAGT. The CDR3 runs 15 residues. In DNA, the CDR3 is TGTGCCAGCAGCCGGGCGGCGGGAGTGATAGATACGCAGTATTTT. The encoded protein is CASSRAAGVIDTQYF.

The V call is TRBV19, the J call TRBJ1-5; possible D gene TRBD1, 6 bases. V was cut by 7 bases and J by 4 bases, with 11 bases left in between. Germline V gene data show CDR1 as LNHDA and CDR2 as SQIVND (reference sequence). This CDR3 spans 13 amino acids. The CDR3 coding sequence is TGTGCCAGTACCCCCCAGGGGAATCAGCCCCAGCATTTT. It is translated as CASTPQGNQPQHF.

This chain links TRBV6-1 with TRBJ1-2; 9 bases are a match to TRBD1. Germline CDR1 reads MNHNS; CDR2 reads SASEGT. This CDR3 has 16 residues. Losses at the gene ends were 4 bases for V and 4 bases for J; bases not matched to a gene: 10. CDR3 protein: CASSAQGANPLYGYTF. CDR3 DNA sequence: TGTGCCAGCAGTGCACAGGGGGCGAATCCCCTCTATGGCTACACCTTC.

The chain employs TRBV6-5 and TRBJ2-6; TRBD2 is a possible D gene (5 bases). Germline V lookup: CDR1 MNHEY, CDR2 SVGAGI. V lost 6 bases to trimming and J lost 0 bases, with 9 bases between them. CDR3 length: 15 residues. This CDR3 is CASRSRDSGANVLTF. The DNA for the CDR3 is TGTGCCAGCAGATCCCGGGACTCTGGGGCCAACGTCCTGACTTTC.

This clone was recorded only once. The chain combines TRBV29-1 with TRBJ2-5; TRBD2 might be the D (5 bases). This CDR3 comprises 13 residues. V gave up 3 bases and J gave up 1 base, with 9 bases separating them. CDR1 and CDR2 from the germline V gene are SQVTM and ANQGSEA. The CDR3 DNA follows: TGCAGCGTTGAGAGGGCCATCCAAGAGACCCAGTACTTC. As protein: CSVERAIQETQYF.

The V gene is TRBV7-7, the J gene TRBJ2-5, with 15 bases that match TRBD2. The germline V gene encodes CDR1 SSHAT and CDR2 FNYEAQ (reference sequence). This CDR3 contains 15 residues. With 8 bases clipped from V and 5 bases from J, the junction kept 6 bases outside the gene matches. CDR3 bases: TGTGCCAGCGGCGGACTAGCGGGAGGGGTTGAGACCCAGTACTTC. Amino acids: CASGGLAGGVETQYF.

The chain carries TRBV5-5 and TRBJ2-3, with 13 positions matching TRBD2. The CDR3 extends over 17 amino acids. CDR1 SGHKS and CDR2 YYEKEE come from the germline V gene (reference sequence). V was pared by 4 bases and J by 5 bases, with 10 bases of the junction left unmatched. The CDR3 region has the DNA TGTGCCAGCAGCAGGGAACTAGCGGGAGGGCTTGGAGATACGCAGTATTTT. This gives the protein CASSRELAGGLGDTQYF.

V is TRBV28 and J is TRBJ2-7; 8 positions match TRBD1. Germline CDR1 reads MDHEN; CDR2 reads SYDVKM. Trimming cost V 3 bases and J 2 bases; bases outside gene matches: 3. CDR3 length: 14 residues. As DNA, the CDR3 is TGTGCCAGCAGTTTCTCACAGGGGGCCTACGAGCAGTACTTC. Translated: CASSFSQGAYEQYF.

The chain couples TRBV12-5 to TRBJ2-5; no clear D gene. V was pared by 2 bases and J by 1 base, with 11 bases between. Germline V gene lookup returns CDR1 LGHNT and CDR2 FRNRAP. This CDR3 is built from 15 residues. The chain's CDR3 is CASGLFGSGQETQYF. CDR3 bases: TGTGCTAGTGGTTTGTTCGGATCAGGCCAAGAGACCCAGTACTTC.

This chain links TRBV11-3 with TRBJ2-7, with D tentatively TRBD2 (5 bases). V lost 5 bases, J lost 2 bases, and 13 bases lay in between. Germline V gene lookup returns CDR1 SGHNT and CDR2 YENEEA. This CDR3 spans 14 amino acids. The DNA for the CDR3 is TGTGCCAGCAGCCCCACTAGGGCGACCTACGAGCAGTACTTC. It specifies CASSPTRATYEQYF.

As concerns this clone: Relative to the germline gene, one junction end is altered; a read error may explain this. The chain couples TRBV7-9 to TRBJ2-5; D is unclear. CDR1 and CDR2 from the germline V gene are SEHNR and FQNEAQ (reference sequence). The length of the CDR3 is 14 residues. The CDR3 spells CSSSLDLDQETQYF. In DNA form, the CDR3 reads TGTTCCAGCAGCTTAGACCTAGACCAAGAGACCCAGTACTTC.

This clone has only one observation. The chain is built from TRBV7-6 and TRBJ2-7, with 8 bases that match TRBD2. This CDR3 has 17 residues. Trimming took 2 bases from V and 5 from J; bases not matched to a gene: 14. The V gene's germline CDR1 is SGHVS and CDR2 FNYEAQ. CDR3 nucleotides: TGTGCCAGCAGCTTAACCGCGCGGACGGGAGGGATGCACGAGCAGTACTTC. As protein: CASSLTARTGGMHEQYF.

V and J are TRBV27 and TRBJ2-2, with 9 bases identical to TRBD2. The J segment lost 0 bases and the V segment lost 8 bases, leaving 10 bases of the junction unmatched. CDR1 MNHEY and CDR2 SMNVEV come from the germline V gene (reference sequence). The CDR3 sequence is 17 residues long. CDR3 bases: TGTGCCAGCCCTCTTTCACTAGCGGGCCCGAACACCGGGGAGCTGTTTTTT. Translated: CASPLSLAGPNTGELFF.

The chain joins TRBV15 to TRBJ2-7; 7 bases are shared with TRBD2. J gave up 6 bases and V 2 bases, and 7 bases lay outside the gene matches. The CDR3 covers 14 residues. CDR1 and CDR2 from the germline V gene are LNHNV and YYDKDF (reference sequence). The CDR3 protein is CATSRQSGRVEQYF. The CDR3 DNA reads as TGTGCCACCAGCAGACAGTCAGGGAGGGTCGAGCAGTACTTC. The full variable domain, in which reference TRBV15 and TRBJ2-7 provide the parts outside the CDR3, is DAMVIQNPRYQVTQFGKPVTLSCSQTLNHNVMYWYQQKSSQAPKLLFHYYDKDFNNEADTPDNFQSRRPNTSFCFLDIRSPGLGDTAMYLCATSRQSGRVEQYFGPGTRLTVT.

For the CDR3, the DNA is TGCGCCAGCAGGGAAGGGGACAGGGATGGGTATTGGCCAGCGGGAGGACTCTCAGAGGACGAGCAGTACTTC. Protein product: CASREGDRDGYWPAGGLSEDEQYF. The V and J genes are TRBV10-1 and TRBJ2-7; D might be TRBD1 or TRBD2, each matching 9 bases. The CDR3 loop spans 24 amino acids. The germline V gene has CDR1 WNHNN and CDR2 SYGVQD (reference sequence). Deletions cut 6 bases from V and 5 bases from J, with 47 bases between.

This chain connects TRBV29-1 to TRBJ2-7, with TRBD1 matching over 9 bases. V shed 6 bases, J shed 1 base, and the junction held 4 bases outside the gene matches. Germline V CDR1 and CDR2: SQVTM, ANQGSEA. This CDR3 spans 13 amino acids. The CDR3 nucleotides are TGCAGCGTCAGACAGGGGGGGTCCTACGAGCAGTACTTC. This gives the protein CSVRQGGSYEQYF.

As to this clone: Other DNA variants within this sample encode the same CDR3. This chain links TRBV7-9 with TRBJ1-2; D remains ambiguous. Germline V gives CDR1 SEHNR, CDR2 FQNEAQ (reference sequence). The CDR3 runs to 13 residues. The germline V and J ends were trimmed by 1 base and 7 bases, with 10 bases remaining between them. The CDR3, as DNA: TGTGCCAGCAGCTTAGGAGGACTACGTGGCTACACCTTC. It codes for CASSLGGLRGYTF. The full variable domain, in which reference TRBV7-9 and TRBJ1-2 provide the parts outside the CDR3, is DTGVSQNPRHKITKRGQNVTFRCDPISEHNRLYWYRQTLGQGPEFLTYFQNEAQLEKSRLLSDRFSAERPKGSFSTLEIQRTEQGDSAMYLCASSLGGLRGYTFGSGTRLTVV.

The chain couples TRBV29-1 to TRBJ2-7; D remains unclear. V lost 2 bases and J lost 4, with 6 bases in between. CDR1 SQVTM and CDR2 ANQGSEA come from the germline V gene. The CDR3 is made up of 11 amino acids. CDR3 nucleotide sequence: TGCAGCGTTGAACAGTTATACGAGCAGTACTTC. Translated: CSVEQLYEQYF.

The rearrangement links TRBV29-1 to TRBJ2-1, with TRBD2 matching over 9 bases. The trim removed 6 bases at V and 2 bases at J, leaving 8 bases unmatched. The CDR3 extends over 15 amino acids. Germline V CDR1 and CDR2: SQVTM, ANQGSEA. The CDR3 loop is CSVDSGRGAYNEQFF. The CDR3 bases are TGCAGCGTGGATAGCGGGAGAGGCGCCTACAATGAGCAGTTCTTC.

V gene TRBV7-6 combines with J gene TRBJ2-5; 12 bases align to TRBD2. V was pared by 5 bases and J by 3 bases, with 4 bases of the junction left unmatched. Germline V gene sequence: CDR1 SGHVS, CDR2 FNYEAQ. CDR3 length: 15 amino acids. CDR3 in DNA: TGTGCCAGCAGCGCCCGACTAGCGGGAGAAGAGACCCAGTACTTC. As protein: CASSARLAGEETQYF.